One sample yielded the 31 T cell receptor beta chains listed below, sequenced in a study of cytomegalovirus exposure and HLA in healthy donors. In the PCR, 60 Vbeta and 13 Jbeta primers were used. Clones were read by immunoSEQ multiplex PCR, and TCRdb kept only the in-frame ones, dropping some. Among over 120,000 clones listed, approximately 80% were seen once. What was sequenced was PBMCs. The origin of the receptors is a woman aged 55-69 years in good health and CMV-seropositive.

This chain links TRBV5-4 with TRBJ2-5; TRBD1 is a possible D gene (6 bases). The germline gives CDR1 SGHNT, CDR2 YYREEE (reference sequence). This CDR3 contains 16 residues. V lost 2 bases, J lost 5 bases, and 19 bases lay in between. The CDR3 DNA is TGTGCCAGCAGCTTTGACAGGCAAGGGGGACGGGAGACCCAGTACTTC. It translates to CASSFDRQGGRETQYF.

The chain joins TRBV2 to TRBJ2-2; the D gene is possibly TRBD2 (6 bases). Germline CDR1 SNHLY, CDR2 FYNNEI. Deletions cut 8 bases from V and 7 bases from J, with 8 bases between. CDR3 length equals 11 residues. The CDR3 region is CASRGGGELFF. DNA of the CDR3: TGTGCCAGCCGGGGAGGCGGGGAGCTGTTTTTT. Looking up the rest from reference TRBV2 and TRBJ2-2 gives the full variable domain: EPEVTQTPSHQVTQMGQEVILRCVPISNHLYFYWYRQILGQKVEFLVSFYNNEISEKSEIFDDQFSVERPDGSNFTLKIRSTKLEDSAMYFCASRGGGELFFGEGSRLTVL.

The chain couples TRBV7-6 to TRBJ1-1; maybe TRBD1 (5 bases). This CDR3 has 14 residues. Germline CDR1 SGHVS, CDR2 FNYEAQ. Trimming took 3 bases from V and 5 from J, leaving 13 bases between them. This CDR3 is CASSLSTVGTEAFF. The CDR3 bases are TGTGCCAGCAGCTTGTCGACAGTCGGGACTGAAGCTTTCTTT.

The CDR3 DNA reads TGCAGCGTCGCCCGGGATCACTCCTACGAGCAGTACTTC. Protein sequence: CSVARDHSYEQYF. This sequence joins TRBV29-1 and TRBJ2-7; tentatively, D is TRBD2 (5 bases). CDR3 length: 13 residues. Trimming took 6 bases from V and 0 from J, leaving 12 bases between them. Germline V CDR1 and CDR2: SQVTM, ANQGSEA.

The rearrangement joins TRBV20-1 to TRBJ1-1; D is ambiguous. There are 11 residues in the CDR3. Germline lookup yields CDR1 DFQATT and CDR2 SNEGSKA (reference sequence). Trimming removed 6 bases at V and 7 bases at J, with 12 bases between. Here the CDR3 DNA reads TGCAGTGCACCGAGGCGGAATGAAGCTTTCTTT. Protein product: CSAPRRNEAFF.

This chain connects TRBV4-3 to TRBJ2-1, with TRBD1 matching over 7 bases. This CDR3 comprises 15 residues. Per the germline V gene, CDR1 is LGHNA and CDR2 is YSLEER. The ends lost 0 bases at V and 5 bases at J; junction bases unmatched: 4. The CDR3 coding sequence is TGCGCCAGCAGCCAAGAACGACAGGGCCACAATGAGCAGTTCTTC. This codes for CASSQERQGHNEQFF.

This clone was seen just once. The chain combines TRBV7-2 with TRBJ2-5, with D perhaps TRBD2 (6 bases). The DNA end favors TRBJ2-7, so the J call may be wrong. The CDR3 extends over 14 amino acids. Looked up from germline, CDR1 is SGHTA and CDR2 is FQGNSA. For the CDR3, the DNA is TGTGCCAGCAGCTTAATCGGGAGTACGTACGAGCAGTACTTC. This sequence encodes CASSLIGSTYEQYF.

This sequence joins TRBV7-2 and TRBJ1-3; D gene unclear. Germline lookup yields CDR1 SGHTA and CDR2 FQGNSA. CDR3 size: 14 residues. With 1 base removed from V and 4 bases from J, the gap between germline ends came to 8 bases. CDR3 nucleotide sequence: TGTGCCAGCAGCTTAGGAGTAGTCGGAAACACCATATATTTT. The encoded protein is CASSLGVVGNTIYF. Supplemented by reference TRBV7-2 and TRBJ1-3, the full variable domain reads GAGVSQSPSNKVTEKGKDVELRCDPISGHTALYWYRQSLGQGLEFLIYFQGNSAPDKSGLPSDRFSAERTGGSVSTLTIQRTQQEDSAVYLCASSLGVVGNTIYFGEGSWLTVV.

The chain is built from TRBV5-5 and TRBJ1-2; no definite D call. The CDR3 has 14 residues. V was trimmed by 1 base and J by 8 bases, leaving 15 bases between them. The germline CDR1 and CDR2 sequences are SGHKS and YYEKEE (reference sequence). The DNA for the CDR3 is TGTGCCAGCAGCTTGATATTGACCACCGGGGGCTACACCTTC. Its protein product is CASSLILTTGGYTF.

The chain recombines TRBV6-1 with TRBJ1-1, with unresolved D. V was pared by 3 bases and J by 6 bases, with 11 bases between. Germline CDR1 is MNHNS and CDR2 is SASEGT. This CDR3 is built from 13 residues. The CDR3 nucleotides read TGTGCCAGCAGTGAGTCGGGTATCCCTGAAGCTTTCTTT. Translation: CASSESGIPEAFF.

The rearrangement uses TRBV5-1 and TRBJ1-5, with D possibly being TRBD1 (5 bases). V dropped 0 bases and J dropped 2 bases, with 9 bases sitting between them. The V gene's germline CDR1 is SGHRS and CDR2 YFSETQ. The CDR3 sequence is 15 residues long. CDR3 amino acids: CASSLGLGRNQPQHF. CDR3 DNA: TGCGCCAGCAGCTTGGGCTTGGGGCGCAATCAGCCCCAGCATTTT.

The table lists this clone with a count of one. V usage is TRBV10-3 and J usage is TRBJ2-4, with D possibly being TRBD2 (6 bases). The V gene's germline CDR1 is ENHRY and CDR2 SYGVKD. The CDR3 spans 17 residues. Trimming shortened V by 6 bases and J by 8 bases, and 26 bases separated the two germline ends. Written as DNA, the CDR3 is TGTGCCATCAGGAGTGGGGAAGAGGAGGGGTTTGGAGACATTCAGTACTTC. The encoded protein is CAIRSGEEEGFGDIQYF.

The J gene is TRBJ1-2, the V gene TRBV28; possible D gene TRBD1, 6 bases. The CDR3 runs 14 residues. CDR1 MDHEN and CDR2 SYDVKM come from the germline V gene. Trimming shortened V by 8 bases and J by 8 bases, and 21 bases separated the two germline ends. CDR3 sequence: CASDRDNGAYGYTF. The DNA for the CDR3 is TGTGCCAGCGACCGGGACAATGGGGCGTACGGCTACACCTTC.

The chain is built from TRBV19 and TRBJ2-7; TRBD2 aligns across 9 bases. Germline loops: CDR1 LNHDA, CDR2 SQIVND (reference sequence). This CDR3 has 18 residues. The V and J ends lost 3 bases and 7 bases, in that order; junction bases with no gene match: 19. The CDR3 reads CASSMEGSGSGSLNEQYF. CDR3 in DNA: TGTGCCAGTAGTATGGAGGGGAGCGGTAGCGGGAGTCTCAATGAGCAGTACTTC.

The CDR3 bases are TGTGCCGTCGGGGAAGCGGGAGCCATAACAGATACGCAGTATTTT. Translated, it gives CAVGEAGAITDTQYF. The chain uses TRBV10-3 and TRBJ2-3; 8 bases agree with TRBD2. V trimming: 11 bases; J trimming: 3 bases; junction bases outside the gene matches: 13. There are 15 residues in the CDR3. Germline CDR1 ENHRY, CDR2 SYGVKD.

The V call is TRBV6-6, the J call TRBJ2-7; 8 nucleotides align to TRBD1. Germline assignment: CDR1 MNHNY and CDR2 SVGAGI (reference sequence). V shed 8 bases, J shed 2 bases, and the junction held 2 bases outside the gene matches. The CDR3 covers 12 residues. The CDR3 DNA follows: TGTGCCAGCCAACAGGGGGCCTACGAGCAGTACTTC. This sequence encodes CASQQGAYEQYF.

The chain joins TRBV11-3 to TRBJ2-7, with 7 bases aligning to TRBD1. This CDR3 spans 14 amino acids. V trimming: 4 bases; J trimming: 4 bases; junction bases outside the gene matches: 7. From germline, CDR1 is SGHNT and CDR2 YENEEA. Here the CDR3 DNA reads TGTGCCAGCAGCTCACCGGGACAGAAATACGAGCAGTACTTC. Encoded protein: CASSSPGQKYEQYF.

This clone was seen repeatedly, ten times or more. The chain carries TRBV6-4 and TRBJ2-3, with TRBD2 matching over 9 bases. The CDR3 is 14 residues long. V lost 4 bases to trimming and J lost 4 bases; unmatched junction nucleotides: 3. CDR1 and CDR2 from the germline V gene are MRHNA and SNTAGT. The CDR3 region is CASSVAGEADTQYF. Here the CDR3 DNA reads TGTGCCAGCAGTGTAGCGGGAGAGGCAGATACGCAGTATTTT.

J is TRBJ2-3 and V is TRBV23-1; 7 nucleotides match TRBD1. TRBV23-1 is annotated as an ORF whose role is uncertain. V lost 6 bases and J lost 6; bases outside the gene matches: 18. The CDR3 is made up of 17 amino acids. The CDR3 DNA follows: TGCGCCAGCAGCCCCGCGCCGGGACAGCTTCCTGGGGATACGCAGTATTTT. It codes for CASSPAPGQLPGDTQYF.

The V call is TRBV4-3, the J call TRBJ1-4; 9 nucleotides agree with TRBD1. CDR1 and CDR2 from the germline V gene are LGHNA and YSLEER. V trimming: 0 bases; J trimming: 10 bases; junction bases outside the gene matches: 12. CDR3 length: 17 amino acids. CDR3 in amino acids: CASSQDRSGTGQRKLFF. The CDR3 DNA sequence: TGCGCCAGCAGCCAAGACAGATCCGGGACAGGGCAGCGAAAACTGTTTTTT.

The V call is TRBV28, the J call TRBJ1-4, with D tentatively TRBD1 (6 bases). Trimming removed 6 bases from V and 8 bases from J, with 13 bases in between. Germline CDR1 and CDR2: MDHEN and SYDVKM. This CDR3 contains 13 residues. CDR3 sequence: CASSWTVSEKLFF. The CDR3 nucleotides are TGTGCCAGCAGCTGGACAGTCTCGGAAAAACTGTTTTTT.

The rearrangement uses TRBV5-4 and TRBJ2-7, with no clear D. CDR1 is SGHNT, CDR2 YYREEE, per germline (reference sequence). This CDR3 is built from 14 residues. The germline V and J ends were trimmed by 3 bases and 9 bases, with 19 bases remaining between them. The CDR3 region has the DNA TGTGCCAGCAGCTCGGAGATCCTACAAACGCGGCAGTACTTC. Protein product: CASSSEILQTRQYF.

The gene calls are TRBV30 and TRBJ2-5, with TRBD2 identical over 9 bases. The ends lost 2 bases at V and 5 bases at J; junction bases unmatched: 9. Looked up from germline, CDR1 is GTSNPN and CDR2 is SVGIG (reference sequence). The CDR3 has 15 residues. The CDR3 sequence: CAWSIAGVGDETQYF. The CDR3 coding sequence is TGTGCCTGGAGTATAGCGGGAGTCGGAGATGAGACCCAGTACTTC.

The chain recombines TRBV11-2 with TRBJ2-1, with 12 bases fitting TRBD2. The CDR3 sequence is 13 residues long. The trim removed 6 bases at V and 8 bases at J, leaving 2 bases unmatched. Germline CDR1 is SGHAT and CDR2 is FQNNGV. CDR3 loop: CASRTSGRHEQFF. CDR3 nucleotides: TGTGCCAGCAGAACTAGCGGGAGGCATGAGCAGTTCTTC.

This chain uses TRBV6-1 with TRBJ2-3, with TRBD2 matching 10 bases. Germline V gives CDR1 MNHNS, CDR2 SASEGT. Trimming removed 11 bases from V and 4 bases from J; junction bases left unmatched: 9. The CDR3 runs 14 residues. The CDR3 DNA reads as TGTGCCGGGGACCTAGCGGGAGTGCCAGATACGCAGTATTTT. Residues: CAGDLAGVPDTQYF.

The CDR3 DNA sequence: TGTGCCAGCAGCTTAGAAGCGGGAGTGCCCTACGAGCAGTACTTC. This translates into CASSLEAGVPYEQYF. The chain is built from TRBV11-2 and TRBJ2-7, with 8 bases aligning to TRBD2. V gave up 0 bases and J gave up 2 bases; unmatched junction bases: 3. Germline CDR1 SGHAT, CDR2 FQNNGV. The CDR3 sequence is 15 residues long.

The chain combines TRBV7-8 with TRBJ1-1, with D unclear. Per germline, CDR1 SGHVS and CDR2 FQNEAQ. The ends were cut back, 8 bases at V and 0 bases at J, with 10 bases in the middle. The length of the CDR3 is 13 residues. CDR3 protein: CASSRTVNTEAFF. In DNA, the CDR3 is TGTGCCAGCTCCCGTACAGTGAACACTGAAGCTTTCTTT.

The chain combines TRBV7-9 with TRBJ2-7; D not certain. The germline V gene encodes CDR1 SEHNR and CDR2 FQNEAQ (reference sequence). This CDR3 has 13 residues. Between the trimmed V and J ends, which lost 5 bases and 2 bases, there was a span of 10 bases. The CDR3 is CASSPVDTYEQYF. CDR3 DNA sequence: TGTGCCAGCAGCCCCGTCGACACCTACGAGCAGTACTTC.

The V and J genes are TRBV30 and TRBJ2-7; D unclear. The V end was cut by 3 bases, the J end by 0 bases, with 6 bases between. From germline, CDR1 is GTSNPN and CDR2 SVGIG (reference sequence). This CDR3 is built from 12 residues. CDR3 protein: CAWRKSSYEQYF. CDR3 DNA sequence: TGTGCCTGGAGGAAGAGCTCCTACGAGCAGTACTTC.

The chain recombines TRBV7-8 with TRBJ2-7; 13 nucleotides match TRBD2. This CDR3 is 16 amino acids long. The V gene end was trimmed by 2 bases and the J gene end by 6 bases; junction bases not matched to a gene: 7. Germline V gene data show CDR1 as SGHVS and CDR2 as FQNEAQ. The CDR3, as DNA: TGTGCCAGCAGCTTAAGTTCCGGGACTAGCGGGACCGAGCAGTACTTC. It is translated as CASSLSSGTSGTEQYF.

The chain couples TRBV9 to TRBJ1-4, with 7 bases matching TRBD1. There are 15 residues in the CDR3. Germline lookup yields CDR1 SGDLS and CDR2 YYNGEE. J lost 8 bases, V lost 0 bases, and 7 bases had no gene match. The CDR3 bases are TGTGCCAGCAGCGTAGGAACAGGGGCGGAGGAAAAACTGTTTTTT. Amino acid sequence: CASSVGTGAEEKLFF. Combining the CDR3 with reference TRBV9 and TRBJ1-4 gives the whole variable domain DSGVTQTPKHLITATGQRVTLRCSPRSGDLSVYWYQQSLDQGLQFLIQYYNGEERAKGNILERFSAQQFPDLHSELNLSSLELGDSALYFCASSVGTGAEEKLFFGSGTQLSVL.